This T cell receptor (beta chain) was observed in a study of cytomegalovirus exposure and HLA in healthy donors. In the study overall: In an early release, HLA-typed donors contributed about 80 million unique TCR sequences.

Worth noting for this clone: Its antigen is not identified. A read error may produce the germline difference seen at one junction end.

Study-level results: DRB1 had the most TCR associations and HLA-C the fewest, a later analysis found, with rates varying by HLA locus. Earlier results showed most TCR beta V segments being productive about 90% or about 30% of the time.

A multiplex PCR was run with 60 Vbeta primers and 13 Jbeta primers. TCRdb's copy holds only in-frame clones and misses some; the assay was immunoSEQ multiplex PCR. Here the sample spans more than 95,000 clones, over 80% being singletons. CDR1 is SSHAT and CDR2 is FNYEAQ in the germline V gene (reference sequence). The CDR3 is 13 residues long. The source material was PBMCs. This chain links TRBV7-7 with TRBJ1-1; D unclear. This clonotype originated in a man younger than 40 in good health and CMV-seropositive. The CDR3 nucleotides are TGTGCTAGCAGCTTATCCAAGAACACTGAAGCTTTCTTT. This translates into CASSLSKNTEAFF.